The 30 T cell receptor beta chains in this list originate from one sample, sequenced in a study of human T cells and chemical hapten exposure. TCRdb redid the calling of the RACE reads with MiXCR, one entry per CDR3 protein. The sample shows more than 70,000 distinct CDR3 sequences, over 6.5% of them seen only once. Documented time point: pre-sensitization, week 0. The sample's treatment: therapeutic diphenylcyclopropenone sensitization with weekly scalp DPC. The sequenced sample was whole blood, obtained in connection with sensitization to the hapten diphenylcyclopropenone (DPC). Receptors were obtained from a man aged 35-49 years with alopecia areata. Some clones in this sample may be carry-over from other donors' samples.

This clonotype was recorded a few times. The gene calls are TRBV7-2 and TRBJ1-1; D gene uncertain. CDR3 size: 14 residues. V was shortened by 3 bases and J by 0 bases, with 8 bases between the two germline ends. In germline, CDR1 is SGHTA, CDR2 FQGNSA. The CDR3 nucleotides read TGTGCCAGCAGCTTGAGAGGAATGAACACTGAAGCTTTCTTT. Translation gives CASSLRGMNTEAFF.

The gene calls are TRBV7-3 and TRBJ2-1; tentative D call: TRBD1 (6 bases). Trimming left V 0 bases short and J 7 bases short, with 7 bases between. From germline, CDR1 is SGHTA and CDR2 FQGTGA. The CDR3 is made up of 13 amino acids. The CDR3 nucleotides are TGTGCCAGCAGCTTAACAGGGGGAAATGAGCAGTTCTTC. Translated: CASSLTGGNEQFF.

This chain uses TRBV5-6 with TRBJ1-1; tentative D call: TRBD1 (5 bases). The CDR3 has 14 amino acids. From germline, CDR1 is SGHDT and CDR2 YYEEEE. Trimming left V 3 bases short and J 1 base short, with 10 bases between. The CDR3 nucleotides read TGTGCCAGCAGCTGGGCCGGGACGAACACTGAAGCTTTCTTT. As protein: CASSWAGTNTEAFF.

The table lists this clonotype with many counts. V usage is TRBV29-1 and J usage is TRBJ2-7; the D gene could be TRBD1 or TRBD2 (5 bases each). This CDR3 has 14 amino acids. The germline V and J ends were trimmed by 0 bases and 4 bases, with 13 bases remaining between them. Germline V gene lookup returns CDR1 SQVTM and CDR2 ANQGSEA. CDR3 coding DNA: TGCAGCGTTGAAGATCAAAAGGGGAGATACGAGCAGTACGTC. Its protein product is CSVEDQKGRYEQYV.

The CDR3 here is CASSTSSGYQETQYF. Here the CDR3 DNA reads TGTGCCAGCAGTACGTCTAGCGGATACCAAGAGACCCAGTACTTC. The gene calls are TRBV28 and TRBJ2-5; 7 nucleotides line up with TRBD2. Germline CDR1 MDHEN, CDR2 SYDVKM. V lost 5 bases and J lost 0; bases outside the gene matches: 6. This CDR3 spans 15 amino acids.

This clonotype was recorded many times. The gene calls are TRBV20-1 and TRBJ2-7; 10 nucleotides line up with TRBD2. The germline V gene has CDR1 DFQATT and CDR2 SNEGSKA (reference sequence). The CDR3 is 15 residues long. After removal of 4 bases from V and 5 bases from J, the junction contained 11 bases not matched to a gene. CDR3 sequence reads: CSATRVAGGDDEQYF. The DNA of the CDR3 is TGCAGTGCTACGCGTGTAGCGGGAGGCGACGACGAGCAGTACTTC.

This rearrangement joins TRBV6-2 or TRBV6-3 to TRBJ2-7; unclear D gene. Per the germline V gene, CDR1 is MNHEY and CDR2 is SVGEGT. V gave up 3 bases and J gave up 4 bases, with 10 bases separating them. CDR3 size: 13 residues. CDR3 coding DNA: TGTGCCAGCAGTTATCATACTGGGTACGAGCAGTACGTC. Translation: CASSYHTGYEQYV.

This clonotype has ten or more counts. This chain joins TRBV6-5 and TRBJ2-1, with TRBD1 identical over 8 bases. Trimming removed 4 bases from V and 12 bases from J; junction bases left unmatched: 2. Per germline, CDR1 MNHEY and CDR2 SVGAGI. The CDR3 loop spans 11 amino acids. The CDR3 DNA is TGTGCCAGCAGTTTGGGGACAGGGCAGTTCTTC. Amino acid sequence: CASSLGTGQFF.

The chain employs TRBV28 and TRBJ2-7; D uncertain. Germline CDR1 and CDR2: MDHEN and SYDVKM. The V and J ends lost 5 bases and 0 bases respectively, with 14 bases between them. The CDR3 consists of 15 residues. The CDR3 protein is CASSPGSLSSYEQYV. The CDR3 nucleotides are TGTGCCAGCAGTCCGGGCTCTTTAAGCTCCTACGAGCAGTACGTC.

This clonotype was counted ten times or more. The chain is built from TRBV5-1 and TRBJ1-1; D might be TRBD1 (5 bases). This CDR3 contains 17 residues. Germline assignment: CDR1 SGHRS and CDR2 YFSETQ. V shed 0 bases and J shed 4 bases, with 19 bases lying between them. This CDR3 is CASSLASRVGIPTEAFF. The CDR3 DNA reads TGCGCCAGCAGCTTGGCCTCCAGGGTGGGGATCCCCACTGAAGCTTTCTTT.

This clonotype was seen more than once but under ten times. V gene TRBV20-1 combines with J gene TRBJ2-3; 7 bases match TRBD2. This CDR3 has 15 residues. With 3 bases clipped from V and 2 bases from J, the junction kept 8 bases outside the gene matches. Germline values: CDR1 DFQATT, CDR2 SNEGSKA (reference sequence). The CDR3 loop is CSASMAGELTDTQYF. CDR3 DNA sequence: TGCAGTGCTAGTATGGCGGGAGAGCTCACAGATACGCAGTATTTT.

This clonotype has a count of ten or more. The chain is built from TRBV29-1 and TRBJ2-5; the match to TRBD1 covers 8 bases. Trimming cost V 6 bases and J 5 bases; bases outside gene matches: 2. Germline CDR1 is SQVTM and CDR2 is ANQGSEA. The CDR3 consists of 11 residues. CDR3 sequence (DNA): TGCAGCGTCCGGACAGGGGAGACCCAGTACTTC. Amino acid sequence: CSVRTGETQYF.

This clonotype was seen a handful of times. The gene calls are TRBV5-1 and TRBJ2-3, with TRBD1 identical over 10 bases. Germline V gene lookup returns CDR1 SGHRS and CDR2 YFSETQ. V lost 3 bases, J lost 6 bases, and 4 bases stayed unmatched. The CDR3 sequence is 14 residues long. For the CDR3, the DNA is TGCGCCAGCAGCTGGAGACAGGGGGCTGATACGCAGTATTTT. Amino acid sequence: CASSWRQGADTQYF.

The chain employs TRBV5-6 and TRBJ2-1, with 8 nucleotides matching TRBD2. This CDR3 spans 15 amino acids. The germline CDR1 and CDR2 sequences are SGHDT and YYEEEE. Losses at the gene ends were 8 bases for V and 7 bases for J; bases not matched to a gene: 14. The CDR3 reads CASSLGTSRYNEQFF. CDR3 DNA: TGTGCCAGTTCACTTGGGACTAGTCGATATAATGAGCAGTTCTTC.

This clonotype was recorded many times. The chain recombines TRBV7-2 with TRBJ2-7; D tentatively fits TRBD1 or TRBD2 (5 bases each). Looked up from germline, CDR1 is SGHTA and CDR2 is FQGNSA. The CDR3 contains 13 residues. Trimming stripped 5 bases from V and 3 bases from J, with 11 bases between. The CDR3 DNA is TGTGCCAGCAGCACCCGGGACGGCTACGAGCAGTACTTC. This translates into CASSTRDGYEQYF.

At least ten counts were recorded for this clonotype. The chain employs TRBV6-2 or TRBV6-3 and TRBJ2-3; 10 bases align to TRBD1. The CDR3 covers 18 residues. Germline V gene sequence: CDR1 MNHEY, CDR2 SVGEGT. J was trimmed by 5 bases and V by 2 bases; bases with no gene match: 13. The CDR3 coding sequence is TGTGCCAGCAGTTACACAAACCTGAGACAGGGGGCCGAAGATACGCAGTATTTT. It specifies CASSYTNLRQGAEDTQYF.

This clonotype showed up just a few times. V and J are TRBV5-4 and TRBJ2-1; 9 positions agree with TRBD1. Germline CDR1 SGHNT, CDR2 YYREEE (reference sequence). Germline trimming cut 0 bases from V and 13 bases from J; bases unmatched to any gene: 20. The CDR3 sequence is 18 residues long. The CDR3 DNA reads as TGTGCCAGCAGCTTGGAGAGCGCCCCGGGTACTATGGGACAGGGTCAGTTCTTC. This sequence encodes CASSLESAPGTMGQGQFF. Together with reference TRBV5-4 and TRBJ2-1, the CDR3 gives the full variable domain: ETGVTQSPTHLIKTRGQQVTLRCSSQSGHNTVSWYQQALGQGPQFIFQYYREEENGRGNFPPRFSGLQFPNYSSELNVNALELDDSALYLCASSLESAPGTMGQGQFFGPGTRLTVL.

This rearrangement joins TRBV14 to TRBJ2-4; 11 nucleotides align to TRBD2. This CDR3 region has 21 residues. CDR1 and CDR2 from the germline V gene are SGHDN and FVKESK. J gave up 1 base and V 0 bases, and 14 bases lay outside the gene matches. CDR3 amino acids: CASSQEGLAASQLMAKNIQYF. The CDR3 DNA follows: TGTGCCAGCAGCCAAGAGGGACTAGCGGCAAGCCAACTCATGGCCAAAAACATTCAGTACTTC. Full variable domain (rest looked up from reference TRBV14 and TRBJ2-4): EAGVTQFPSHSVIEKGQTVTLRCDPISGHDNLYWYRRVMGKEIKFLLHFVKESKQDESGMPNNRFLAERTGGTYSTLKVQPAELEDSGVYFCASSQEGLAASQLMAKNIQYFGAGTRLSVL.

Many counts were recorded for this clonotype. CDR3 in amino acids: CSARDAGTSGRTTNEQFF. CDR3 in DNA: TGCAGTGCTAGAGACGCCGGGACTAGCGGGAGGACTACCAATGAGCAGTTCTTC. The chain carries TRBV20-1 and TRBJ2-1, with 15 positions matching TRBD2. CDR1 and CDR2 from the germline V gene are DFQATT and SNEGSKA (reference sequence). V shed 0 bases, J shed 6 bases, and the junction held 9 bases outside the gene matches. There are 18 residues in the CDR3.

The chain couples TRBV9 to TRBJ2-7; the match to TRBD1 covers 9 bases. Germline loops: CDR1 SGDLS, CDR2 YYNGEE. The CDR3 spans 16 residues. The junction had 8 bases not matched to a gene; V was cut back by 0 bases and J by 4 bases. Here the CDR3 DNA reads TGTGCCAGCAGCGTAGCTGTGGGACAGGGTTGGTACGAGCAGTACTTC. Protein product: CASSVAVGQGWYEQYF.

This chain connects TRBV19 to TRBJ1-5, with no clear D. Germline loops: CDR1 LNHDA, CDR2 SQIVND (reference sequence). The germline V and J ends were trimmed by 7 bases and 5 bases, with 9 bases remaining between them. The CDR3 length is 12 residues. The CDR3 bases are TGTGCCAGTACCACCCGATATCAGCCCCAGCATTTT. Amino acids: CASTTRYQPQHF.

V gene TRBV7-2 combines with J gene TRBJ2-1, with D perhaps assigned TRBD1 or TRBD2 (5 bases each). With 5 bases removed from V and 4 bases from J, the gap between germline ends came to 18 bases. Germline V gene data show CDR1 as SGHTA and CDR2 as FQGNSA. The CDR3 runs to 16 residues. The CDR3 loop is CASSGRGLALYNEQFF. The CDR3 region has the DNA TGTGCCAGCAGCGGAAGGGGTTTAGCGCTGTACAATGAGCAGTTCTTC.

In this sample, this clonotype turned up a few times. The rearrangement joins TRBV30 to TRBJ1-2; D is undetermined. Germline assignment: CDR1 GTSNPN and CDR2 SVGIG (reference sequence). The V gene lost 3 bases and the J gene lost 6 bases, with 11 bases spanning the gap. This CDR3 comprises 12 residues. The CDR3 is CAWRWQRDGYTF. The CDR3 region has the DNA TGTGCCTGGAGATGGCAAAGGGATGGCTACACCTTC.

The V and J genes are TRBV30 and TRBJ1-2, with 9 bases aligning to TRBD1. The germline V gene encodes CDR1 GTSNPN and CDR2 SVGIG (reference sequence). The CDR3 sequence is 15 residues long. V shed 4 bases, J shed 2 bases, and the junction held 8 bases outside the gene matches. This chain's CDR3 is CAWNSGTGKNYGYTF. Here the CDR3 DNA reads TGTGCCTGGAATTCCGGGACAGGGAAAAACTATGGCTACACCTTC.

The chain combines TRBV29-1 with TRBJ2-1, with 12 nucleotides matching TRBD2. The CDR3 covers 16 residues. Unmatched junction bases numbered 14, after V lost 7 bases and J lost 7 bases. The germline V gene has CDR1 SQVTM and CDR2 ANQGSEA. CDR3 in amino acids: CSGDLRLAGELNEQFF. The DNA of the CDR3 is TGCAGCGGTGACCTCAGACTAGCGGGAGAACTGAATGAGCAGTTCTTC.

This chain's CDR3 is CASSTQRTDTQYF. The CDR3 nucleotides read TGTGCCAGCAGTACCCAGCGGACAGATACGCAGTATTTT. V gene TRBV5-4 combines with J gene TRBJ2-3; D is possibly TRBD2 (5 bases). Trimming left V 5 bases short and J 3 bases short, with 10 bases between. There are 13 residues in the CDR3. From germline, CDR1 is SGHNT and CDR2 YYREEE (reference sequence). Supplemented by reference TRBV5-4 and TRBJ2-3, the full variable domain reads ETGVTQSPTHLIKTRGQQVTLRCSSQSGHNTVSWYQQALGQGPQFIFQYYREEENGRGNFPPRFSGLQFPNYSSELNVNALELDDSALYLCASSTQRTDTQYFGPGTRLTVL.

This clonotype has at least ten counts. The chain uses TRBV7-9 and TRBJ1-4; TRBD1 matches 9 bases. The CDR3 has 15 amino acids. The junction had 7 bases not matched to a gene; V was cut back by 5 bases and J by 6 bases. The germline V gene encodes CDR1 SEHNR and CDR2 FQNEAQ (reference sequence). Here the CDR3 reads CASSRGQGTHEKLFF. In DNA, the CDR3 is TGTGCCAGCAGCCGGGGACAGGGTACTCATGAAAAACTGTTTTTT. The full variable domain, completed using reference TRBV7-9 and TRBJ1-4, is DTGVSQNPRHKITKRGQNVTFRCDPISEHNRLYWYRQTLGQGPEFLTYFQNEAQLEKSRLLSDRFSAERPKGSFSTLEIQRTEQGDSAMYLCASSRGQGTHEKLFFGSGTQLSVL.

This clonotype was seen at least ten times. The V gene is TRBV28, the J gene TRBJ1-1, with D possibly TRBD1 on 6 matching bases. Trimming shortened V by 6 bases and J by 7 bases, and 15 bases separated the two germline ends. Germline V gene sequence: CDR1 MDHEN, CDR2 SYDVKM. The CDR3 is 13 residues long. CDR3: CASRRLTGIEAFF. The DNA of the CDR3 is TGTGCCAGCAGACGCCTTACAGGGATTGAAGCTTTCTTT.

J is TRBJ2-7 and V is TRBV9; TRBD1 aligns across 9 bases. V trimming: 3 bases; J trimming: 2 bases; junction bases outside the gene matches: 3. Germline V gene sequence: CDR1 SGDLS, CDR2 YYNGEE. CDR3 length: 14 amino acids. The CDR3 DNA reads as TGTGCCAGCAGCGGACAGGGGGGCCCCTACGAGCAGTACTTC. It codes for CASSGQGGPYEQYF.

This clonotype was detected only a few times. The rearrangement links TRBV18 to TRBJ2-1; D is unclear. The CDR3 length is 15 residues. Germline-derived CDR1 and CDR2 are KGHSH and LQKENI. Between the trimmed V and J ends, which lost 1 base and 1 base, there was a span of 8 bases. This chain's CDR3 is CASSPLQRSYNEQFF. For the CDR3, the DNA is TGTGCCAGCTCACCACTCCAGCGATCCTACAATGAGCAGTTCTTC.